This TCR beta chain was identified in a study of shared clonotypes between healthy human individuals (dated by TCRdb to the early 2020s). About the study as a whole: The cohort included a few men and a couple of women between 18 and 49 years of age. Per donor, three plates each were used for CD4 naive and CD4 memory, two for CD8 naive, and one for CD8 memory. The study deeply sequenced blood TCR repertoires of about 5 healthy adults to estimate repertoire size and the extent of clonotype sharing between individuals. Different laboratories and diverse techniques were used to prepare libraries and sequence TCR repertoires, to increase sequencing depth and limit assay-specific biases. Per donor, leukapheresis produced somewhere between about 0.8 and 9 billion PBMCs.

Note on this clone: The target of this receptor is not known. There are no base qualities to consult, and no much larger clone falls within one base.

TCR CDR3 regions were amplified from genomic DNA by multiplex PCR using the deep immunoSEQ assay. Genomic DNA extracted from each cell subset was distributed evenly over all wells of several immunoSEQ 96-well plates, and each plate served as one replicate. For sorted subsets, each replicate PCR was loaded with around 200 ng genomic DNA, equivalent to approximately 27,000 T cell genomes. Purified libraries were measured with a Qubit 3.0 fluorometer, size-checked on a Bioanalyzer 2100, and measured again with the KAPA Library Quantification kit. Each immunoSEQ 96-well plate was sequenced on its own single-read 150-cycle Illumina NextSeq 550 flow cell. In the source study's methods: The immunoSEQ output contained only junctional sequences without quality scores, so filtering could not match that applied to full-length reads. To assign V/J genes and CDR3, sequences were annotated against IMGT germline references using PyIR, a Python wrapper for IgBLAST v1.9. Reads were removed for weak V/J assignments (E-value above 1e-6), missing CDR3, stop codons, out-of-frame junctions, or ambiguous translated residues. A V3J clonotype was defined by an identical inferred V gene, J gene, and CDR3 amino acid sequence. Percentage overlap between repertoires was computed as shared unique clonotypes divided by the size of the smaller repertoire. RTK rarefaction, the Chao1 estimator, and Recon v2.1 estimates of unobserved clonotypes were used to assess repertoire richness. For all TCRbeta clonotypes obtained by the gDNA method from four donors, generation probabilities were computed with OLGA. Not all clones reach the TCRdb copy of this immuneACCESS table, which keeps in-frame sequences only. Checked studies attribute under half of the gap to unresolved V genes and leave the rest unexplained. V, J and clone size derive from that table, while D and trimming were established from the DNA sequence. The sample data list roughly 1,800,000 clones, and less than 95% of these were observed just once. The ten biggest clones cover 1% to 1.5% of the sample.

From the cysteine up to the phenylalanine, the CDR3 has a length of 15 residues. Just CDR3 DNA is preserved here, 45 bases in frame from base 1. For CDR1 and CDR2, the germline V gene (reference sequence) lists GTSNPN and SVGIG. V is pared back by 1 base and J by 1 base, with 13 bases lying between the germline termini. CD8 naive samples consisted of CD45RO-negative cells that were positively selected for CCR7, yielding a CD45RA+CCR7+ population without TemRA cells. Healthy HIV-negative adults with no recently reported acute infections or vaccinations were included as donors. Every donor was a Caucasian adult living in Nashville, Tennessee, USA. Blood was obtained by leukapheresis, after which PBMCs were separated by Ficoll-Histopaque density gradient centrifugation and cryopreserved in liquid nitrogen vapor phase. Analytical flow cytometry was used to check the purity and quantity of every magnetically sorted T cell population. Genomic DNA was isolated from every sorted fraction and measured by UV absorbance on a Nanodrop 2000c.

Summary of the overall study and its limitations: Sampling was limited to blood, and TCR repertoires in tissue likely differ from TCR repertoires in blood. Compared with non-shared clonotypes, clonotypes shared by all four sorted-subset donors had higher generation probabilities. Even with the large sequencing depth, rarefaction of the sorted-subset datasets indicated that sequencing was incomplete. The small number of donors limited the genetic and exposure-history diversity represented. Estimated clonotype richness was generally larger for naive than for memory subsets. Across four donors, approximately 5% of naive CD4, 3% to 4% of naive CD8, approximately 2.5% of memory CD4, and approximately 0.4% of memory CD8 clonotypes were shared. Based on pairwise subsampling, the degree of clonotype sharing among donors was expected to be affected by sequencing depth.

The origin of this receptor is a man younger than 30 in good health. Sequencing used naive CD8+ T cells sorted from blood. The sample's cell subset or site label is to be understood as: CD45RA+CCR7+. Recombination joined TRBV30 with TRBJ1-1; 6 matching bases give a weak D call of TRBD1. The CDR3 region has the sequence CAWSAPGAGNTEAFF. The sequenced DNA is TGTGCCTGGAGTGCCCCAGGGGCAGGGAACACTGAAGCTTTCTTT.